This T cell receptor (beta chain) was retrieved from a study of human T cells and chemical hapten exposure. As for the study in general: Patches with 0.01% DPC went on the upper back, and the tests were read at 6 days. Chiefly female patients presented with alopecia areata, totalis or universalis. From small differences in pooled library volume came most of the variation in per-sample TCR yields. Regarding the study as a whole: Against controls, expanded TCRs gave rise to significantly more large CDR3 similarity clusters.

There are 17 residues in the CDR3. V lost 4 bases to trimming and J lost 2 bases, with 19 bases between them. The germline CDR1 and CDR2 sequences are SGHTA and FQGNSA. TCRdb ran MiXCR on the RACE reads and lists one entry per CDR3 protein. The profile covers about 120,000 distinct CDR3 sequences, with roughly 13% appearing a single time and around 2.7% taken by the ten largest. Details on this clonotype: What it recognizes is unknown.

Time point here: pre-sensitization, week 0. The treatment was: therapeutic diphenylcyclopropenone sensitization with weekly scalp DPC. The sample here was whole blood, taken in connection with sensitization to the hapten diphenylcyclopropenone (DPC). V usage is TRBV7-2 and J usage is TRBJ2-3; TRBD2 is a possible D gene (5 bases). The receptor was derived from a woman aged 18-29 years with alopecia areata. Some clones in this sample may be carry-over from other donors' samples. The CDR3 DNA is TGTGCCAGCAGCTCAACCGGAGGATGGGGATCCACAGATACGCAGTATTTT. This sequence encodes CASSSTGGWGSTDTQYF.